Below, 19 T cell receptor beta chains from the same sample are listed, as sequenced in a study of technical replicates of blood from a handful of donors (dated by TCRdb to 2015 to 2018). The library came from the immunoSEQ multiplex PCR assay. This is the immuneACCESS table as TCRdb keeps it, with only in-frame sequences that have V and J called. A part of the clones is gone; compared with another copy, unresolved V genes explain less than half, and the rest is unexplained. The sample data list tens of thousands of clones, and 92% of these were observed just once. 0.4% to 0.45% of the sample belongs to the ten largest clones. The sequenced material came from T cells isolated from PBMCs. The receptors originated from a human donor in good health.

CDR3 in amino acids: CASRLGTGGFASQETQYF. CDR3 in DNA: TGTGCCAGCAGACTTGGGACAGGGGGGTTTGCGAGCCAAGAGACCCAGTACTTC. The chain links TRBV19 to TRBJ2-5; 11 bases map to TRBD1. The V segment lost 9 bases and the J segment 1 base; nucleotides outside the gene matches: 16. The CDR3 has 18 residues. Germline values: CDR1 LNHDA, CDR2 SQIVND (reference sequence).

The CDR3 protein is CASSLAGTFSYGYTF. In DNA, the CDR3 is TGTGCCAGCAGCTTAGCTGGGACATTCTCCTATGGCTACACCTTC. The chain links TRBV7-9 to TRBJ1-2; possible D gene TRBD1, 6 bases. From germline, CDR1 is SEHNR and CDR2 FQNEAQ (reference sequence). The CDR3 is 15 residues long. The germline V and J ends were trimmed by 0 bases and 4 bases, with 12 bases remaining between them.

The chain is built from TRBV21-1 and TRBJ2-6; the table's TRBD1 call for D was not verified on the DNA. TRBV21-1 is listed as a pseudogene. The CDR3 sequence is 17 residues long. The CDR3 nucleotides read TGTGCCAGAAGACAGGGGAACTCCTGCTCTGGGGCCAACGTCCTGACTTTC. This sequence encodes CARRQGNSCSGANVLTF.

The chain combines TRBV5-1 with TRBJ2-3; TRBD1 might be the D (6 bases). Per the germline V gene, CDR1 is SGHRS and CDR2 is YFSETQ. There are 14 residues in the CDR3. V was trimmed by 4 bases and J by 7 bases, leaving 16 bases between them. The DNA of the CDR3 is TGCGCCAGCAGCGCTAGCTCCGGGACATATACGCAGTATTTT. It translates to CASSASSGTYTQYF. The entire variable domain, with the rest obtained from reference TRBV5-1 and TRBJ2-3, is as follows: KAGVTQTPRYLIKTRGQQVTLSCSPISGHRSVSWYQQTPGQGLQFLFEYFSETQRNKGNFPGRFSGRQFSNSRSEMNVSTLELGDSALYLCASSASSGTYTQYFGPGTRLTVL.

This chain uses TRBV21-1 with TRBJ1-5; the table's D gene call, TRBD1, was not cross checked with the DNA. TRBV21-1 is designated a pseudogene. This CDR3 region has 16 residues. The CDR3: CALRDRDEGGNQPQHF. The CDR3 DNA reads as TGTGCCTTAAGGGACAGGGATGAGGGGGGCAATCAGCCCCAGCATTTT.

This chain joins TRBV5-6 and TRBJ2-7, with D possibly TRBD2 on 5 matching bases. V lost 1 base to trimming and J lost 5 bases, with 13 bases between them. From germline, CDR1 is SGHDT and CDR2 YYEEEE. CDR3 length: 14 residues. The CDR3 sequence: CASSLNRGLHEQYF. DNA for the CDR3: TGTGCCAGCAGCTTGAACAGAGGGTTGCACGAGCAGTACTTC.

The genes are TRBV5-6 and TRBJ2-2; no firm D call. Trimming shortened V by 3 bases and J by 0 bases, and 6 bases separated the two germline ends. Germline CDR1 is SGHDT and CDR2 is YYEEEE. The CDR3 loop spans 14 amino acids. The CDR3 DNA reads as TGTGCCAGCAGCTACGGAGCGAACACCGGGGAGCTGTTTTTT. Translated: CASSYGANTGELFF. Based on the CDR3 plus reference TRBV5-6 and TRBJ2-2, the full variable domain is DAGVTQSPTHLIKTRGQQVTLRCSPKSGHDTVSWYQQALGQGPQFIFQYYEEEERQRGNFPDRFSGHQFPNYSSELNVNALLLGDSALYLCASSYGANTGELFFGEGSRLTVL.

This chain uses TRBV27 with TRBJ2-4; D may be TRBD2 (6 bases). Germline assignment: CDR1 MNHEY and CDR2 SMNVEV (reference sequence). This CDR3 has 16 residues. Trimming took 11 bases from V and 0 from J, leaving 20 bases between them. The CDR3 DNA sequence: TGTGCCTCGAGGGCGGGAACGAGCGGAGCCAAAAACATTCAGTACTTC. It is translated as CASRAGTSGAKNIQYF.

The chain recombines TRBV6-6 with TRBJ2-2; 13 nucleotides line up with TRBD2. The CDR3 extends over 14 amino acids. Germline V gives CDR1 MNHNY, CDR2 SVGAGI (reference sequence). J was trimmed by 8 bases and V by 6 bases; bases with no gene match: 3. The CDR3 DNA reads TGTGCCAGCAGAGGGACTAGCGGGAAGGGGGAGCTGTTTTTT. Translated: CASRGTSGKGELFF.

The rearrangement uses TRBV7-9 and TRBJ1-1, with 8 bases that match TRBD1. Germline loops: CDR1 SEHNR, CDR2 FQNEAQ (reference sequence). The CDR3 extends over 15 amino acids. Losses at the gene ends were 2 bases for V and 5 bases for J; bases not matched to a gene: 7. CDR3 nucleotide sequence: TGTGCCAGCAGCTTATTGAGGGACAGGAGAACTGAAGCTTTCTTT. Its protein is CASSLLRDRRTEAFF.

This chain links TRBV7-9 with TRBJ2-7; maybe TRBD1 (5 bases). V was trimmed by 7 bases and J by 2 bases, leaving 15 bases between them. Germline lookup yields CDR1 SEHNR and CDR2 FQNEAQ (reference sequence). The CDR3 has 14 residues. For the CDR3, the DNA is TGTGCCAGCACCCAAAGCCAGGGTCCCTACGAGCAGTACTTC. Its protein is CASTQSQGPYEQYF.

The chain combines TRBV15 with TRBJ2-7, with D possibly matching TRBD2 (5 bases). The V end lost 0 bases, the J end lost 6 bases, and 9 bases lay between the germline ends. The CDR3 covers 13 residues. The germline V gene encodes CDR1 LNHNV and CDR2 YYDKDF (reference sequence). Here the CDR3 DNA reads TGTGCCACCAGCAGAGATCCGGGGTTCGAGCAGTACTTC. The encoded protein is CATSRDPGFEQYF.

The chain carries TRBV29-1 and TRBJ2-1; maybe TRBD1 (6 bases). Per germline, CDR1 SQVTM and CDR2 ANQGSEA. CDR3 length: 14 amino acids. V gave up 4 bases and J gave up 1 base, with 11 bases separating them. In DNA, the CDR3 is TGCAGCGTTGGGTCAGGGGTATCCTACAATGAGCAGTTCTTC. Protein: CSVGSGVSYNEQFF.

This chain connects TRBV30 to TRBJ1-3; 9 bases agree with TRBD1. The V gene's germline CDR1 is GTSNPN and CDR2 SVGIG (reference sequence). This CDR3 has 13 amino acids. The V gene end was trimmed by 5 bases and the J gene end by 4 bases; junction bases not matched to a gene: 3. CDR3 sequence: CAWQGQGGNTIYF. The CDR3 DNA reads as TGTGCCTGGCAGGGACAGGGAGGAAACACCATATATTTT.

The chain has TRBV27 and TRBJ2-1; D call uncertain. Germline V gives CDR1 MNHEY, CDR2 SMNVEV (reference sequence). This CDR3 spans 13 amino acids. Trimming took off 2 bases at V and 5 bases at J, with 7 bases between the two ends. CDR3 coding DNA: TGTGCCAGCAGTTTAAACAGAGACAATGAGCAGTTCTTC. Amino acid sequence: CASSLNRDNEQFF.

V gene TRBV6-5 combines with J gene TRBJ2-2; possible D gene TRBD2, 6 bases. V was shortened by 3 bases and J by 3 bases, with 14 bases between the two germline ends. CDR1 and CDR2 (germline): MNHEY, SVGAGI. The CDR3 length is 16 residues. CDR3 region: CASSYLRPGDTGELFF. CDR3 DNA sequence: TGTGCCAGCAGTTATTTACGGCCGGGAGACACCGGGGAGCTGTTTTTT.

Written as DNA, the CDR3 is TGTGCCAGCAGCTTAGGACTAGCGGGAGGGGCGCAGTATTTT. It is translated as CASSLGLAGGAQYF. The chain is built from TRBV11-2 and TRBJ2-3; the match to TRBD2 covers 14 bases. The length of the CDR3 is 14 residues. V lost 1 base, J lost 10 bases, and 1 base stayed unmatched. CDR1 is SGHAT, CDR2 FQNNGV, per germline.

The chain uses TRBV29-1 and TRBJ2-7; possibly TRBD1 for D (7 bases). Germline V gene sequence: CDR1 SQVTM, CDR2 ANQGSEA. The CDR3 is made up of 13 amino acids. Trimming stripped 1 base from V and 3 bases from J, with 10 bases between. For the CDR3, the DNA is TGCAGCGTTGAAGGACAGGGAGGCTACGAGCAGTACTTC. It yields the protein CSVEGQGGYEQYF.

The chain joins TRBV15 to TRBJ2-1, with 11 positions matching TRBD2. There are 15 residues in the CDR3. The junction had 5 bases not matched to a gene; V was cut back by 1 base and J by 9 bases. CDR1 is LNHNV and CDR2 is YYDKDF in the germline V gene (reference sequence). In DNA form, the CDR3 reads TGTGCCACCAGCAGAGGACTAGCGGGATATAGTGAGCAGTTCTTC. This encodes CATSRGLAGYSEQFF.